Presented here are 13 T cell receptor beta chains from one specimen sequenced in a study of CD8+ T cells in alopecia areata. Once RNA had been extracted, it was reverse transcribed into cDNA to act as the sequencing template. Here immunoSEQ multiplex PCR was the method, and the copy in TCRdb shows in-frame clones only, minus some. There are around 100,000 clones in the sample; 55% occur only once, and around 9% lies in the top ten. Sequencing was done on a sample of CD4+ T cells sorted from blood. These TCRs come from a human donor in good health.

The chain uses TRBV19 and TRBJ1-5; 9 bases are shared with TRBD1. The ends lost 5 bases at V and 4 bases at J; junction bases unmatched: 9. Germline CDR1 is LNHDA and CDR2 is SQIVND (reference sequence). This CDR3 is built from 16 residues. CDR3 in amino acids: CASSSRRQGVNQPQHF. In DNA, the CDR3 is TGTGCCAGTAGTTCGAGGCGACAGGGGGTGAATCAGCCCCAGCATTTT.

This chain links TRBV25-1 with TRBJ2-3; no clear D. V lost 5 bases to trimming and J lost 2 bases, with 20 bases between them. This CDR3 comprises 17 residues. Germline V gene sequence: CDR1 MGHDK, CDR2 SYGVNS. The CDR3 DNA reads TGTGCCAGCAGTCCCATCAGGAAGGGTAGTCACACAGATACGCAGTATTTT. Residues: CASSPIRKGSHTDTQYF.

The genes are TRBV7-2 and TRBJ2-2, with TRBD2 matching 10 bases. Per germline, CDR1 SGHTA and CDR2 FQGNSA. Unmatched junction bases numbered 5, after V lost 6 bases and J lost 1 base. This CDR3 region has 16 residues. CDR3 in DNA: TGTGCCAGCAGGGAGCTAGCGGGGGTGAACACCGGGGAGCTGTTTTTT. Amino acid sequence: CASRELAGVNTGELFF.

V and J are TRBV20-1 and TRBJ2-5; the D is unclear. Germline CDR1 reads DFQATT; CDR2 reads SNEGSKA (reference sequence). This CDR3 is built from 11 residues. V was shortened by 1 base and J by 4 bases, with 4 bases between the two germline ends. The CDR3 sequence: CSARAGETQYF. The CDR3 region has the DNA TGCAGTGCTAGAGCGGGAGAGACCCAGTACTTC.

This clone was observed a few times. The genes are TRBV6-6 and TRBJ1-1, with no clear D. Germline CDR1 and CDR2: MNHNY and SVGAGI (reference sequence). CDR3 length: 12 amino acids. The V end was cut by 6 bases, the J end by 9 bases, with 14 bases between. The CDR3 DNA reads TGTGCCAGCAGAGAGAAGACACGTCAAGCTTTCTTT. It encodes CASREKTRQAFF.

This chain uses TRBV29-1 with TRBJ2-1, with D possibly TRBD1 on 6 matching bases. Germline CDR1 SQVTM, CDR2 ANQGSEA. Trimming shortened V by 6 bases and J by 1 base, and 16 bases separated the two germline ends. The CDR3 is made up of 15 amino acids. CDR3 coding DNA: TGCAGCGTACTTGGACAGACCCTATCCTACAATGAGCAGTTCTTC. As protein: CSVLGQTLSYNEQFF.

V and J are TRBV10-3 and TRBJ2-3, with 12 bases matching TRBD2. This CDR3 region has 16 residues. Germline V gene lookup returns CDR1 ENHRY and CDR2 SYGVKD. V trimming: 2 bases; J trimming: 3 bases; junction bases outside the gene matches: 3. The CDR3 DNA reads TGTGCCATCAGTGAGCGAGGGACTAGCGGGACAGATACGCAGTATTTT. Translating it yields CAISERGTSGTDTQYF.

The CDR3 sequence: CATTGQGSGYTF. The CDR3 DNA reads TGTGCCACCACGGGACAGGGTAGTGGCTACACCTTC. V is TRBV6-6 and J is TRBJ1-2, with TRBD1 identical over 9 bases. V trimming: 10 bases; J trimming: 7 bases; junction bases outside the gene matches: 7. The germline gives CDR1 MNHNY, CDR2 SVGAGI (reference sequence). The CDR3 is 12 residues long.

This clone was recorded once. V and J are TRBV6-5 and TRBJ1-2, with 7 bases matching TRBD1. The CDR3 consists of 14 residues. The V gene end was trimmed by 6 bases and the J gene end by 4 bases; junction bases not matched to a gene: 8. Looked up from germline, CDR1 is MNHEY and CDR2 is SVGAGI. CDR3 DNA: TGTGCCAGCAGCCCTGACAGGGACGGCTATGGCTACACCTTC. As protein: CASSPDRDGYGYTF.

This clone was detected once. The J gene is TRBJ2-7, the V gene TRBV4-1; 10 bases line up with TRBD1. This CDR3 is built from 16 residues. Germline V gene sequence: CDR1 MGHRA, CDR2 YSYEKL. The trim removed 2 bases at V and 2 bases at J, leaving 6 bases unmatched. CDR3 bases: TGCGCCAGCAGCCAACCCTCCGGGACAGGGGCCTACGAGCAGTACTTC. Protein product: CASSQPSGTGAYEQYF.

The V call is TRBV15, the J call TRBJ1-5; D remains ambiguous. Looked up from germline, CDR1 is LNHNV and CDR2 is YYDKDF (reference sequence). The CDR3 totals 16 residues. Trimming cost V 6 bases and J 2 bases, with 17 bases left between them. The CDR3 sequence is CATRRDPLIGNQPQHF. The CDR3 region has the DNA TGTGCCACCAGGCGTGACCCCCTAATAGGCAATCAGCCCCAGCATTTT.

The chain recombines TRBV27 with TRBJ1-2; tentatively, D is TRBD1 (5 bases). Germline V gives CDR1 MNHEY, CDR2 SMNVEV (reference sequence). V lost 6 bases and J 8 bases, leaving 13 bases between the germline ends. This CDR3 contains 12 residues. The DNA for the CDR3 is TGTGCCAGCAGGGAGGCAGGGCACGGCTACACCTTC. Protein sequence: CASREAGHGYTF.

This clone was seen a handful of times. The CDR3 coding sequence is TGTGCCAGCAGTTTATCTGCAGGGAGTCAGCCCCAGCATTTT. Its translation is CASSLSAGSQPQHF. The chain joins TRBV28 to TRBJ1-5, with D possibly being TRBD1 (5 bases). The germline CDR1 and CDR2 sequences are MDHEN and SYDVKM. The V end was cut by 1 base, the J end by 6 bases, with 10 bases between. This CDR3 has 14 amino acids.